The source of this T cell receptor beta chain is a study of cytomegalovirus exposure and HLA in healthy donors (dated by TCRdb to the late 2010s). General notes on the study: According to an earlier analysis of a few hundred of the donors, 150 million to 200 million T cells yielded some 120 million unique TCR beta sequences and approximately 300 Gb of sequence data. Roughly 300 gigabases of sequencing data and roughly 90 million unique TCR sequences were included in an early release covering roughly 700 HLA-typed donors. Of the roughly 430 genotyped donors, about 80% fell in the genetic ancestry cluster associated with self-reported Caucasian donors. The study was designed to test whether signatures of past pathogen exposure could be identified by cataloging public T cell receptors. The study used immunosequencing to profile the T cell repertoires of under 700 subjects and linked those repertoires to cytomegalovirus serostatus. Besides the first cohort of some 670 subjects, a separate validation cohort made up of about 120 different subjects was used. The study combined high-throughput TCR immunosequencing, statistical association of individual TCRs with disease status, and machine learning to predict cytomegalovirus infection status. To study patterns of TCR occurrence, a later analysis re-analyzed previously published TCR beta repertoires from 666 donors and added high-resolution HLA genotyping. In the later analysis, no new phenotypic data were used to find candidate immune exposures; instead, reliance was placed on TCR beta sequences and their occurrence across donors. An earlier analysis of 587 of the donors used high-throughput TCR beta sequencing to judge whether each TCR beta V gene segment behaved as functional or pseudogenic. Donor age, sex, ethnicity and CMV serostatus were compiled together with the repertoire data. Genome-wide SNP genotypes for about three fifths of the 666 donors were used in a later genetic analysis, which treated that subset as a discovery cohort. Every discovery cohort repertoire had been produced on one sequencing platform. HLA typing included class I and class II loci at four-digit resolution. The number of donors typed differed by locus, with roughly 629-640 for A, B, C, DRB1 and DQB1, roughly 520 for DQA1, under 610 for DPA1, and around 430 for DPB1. Roughly 5 DR-DQ haplotypes were handled as single units for association and clustering because linkage in the cohort was strong. Among roughly 400 genotyped donors of the cohort, an average of approximately 240,000 unique TCR beta nucleotide sequences were sequenced per donor, about a sixth of them non-productive. What the authors observed across the whole study: In a later genetic analysis, fewer N-insertions in productive TCRs were reported among donors in an Asian-associated ancestry cluster than the approximately 670-donor mean. Because HLA typing was missing for some donors at each locus, association tests included only the typed subset. In vitro tests confirmed that a few of the cytomegalovirus-associated TCR beta chains recognize cytomegalovirus antigens. The sequencing pipeline was judged likely to have produced a cluster of highly shared sequence variants as a technical artifact. Roughly uniform sequencing depth across donors was assumed in presence/absence analyses, although this assumption may not hold. A later analysis found that HLA-associated TCR beta chains were more clonally expanded and had lower generation probabilities than equally common non-associated chains. In a later analysis, most CMV-associated TCR beta chains were found to appear HLA-restricted, with HLA associations seemingly driven largely by CMV exposure. Several of the top co-occurrence clusters appeared to be linked to parvovirus B19, influenza, CMV and Epstein-Barr virus, according to a later analysis. CMV serostatus was the only immune exposure information available for the cohort. Linkage disequilibrium might explain the correlated functional status among segregating V segments, but an unknown experimental factor could not be excluded. Because the 87-base-pair reads could not distinguish some IMGT-functional V segments, including TRBV6-2 and TRBV6-3, those segments were excluded. An earlier analysis of around 500 of the donors showed that most TCR beta V segments appeared in productive rearrangements either about 87% or about 30% of the time, which broadly matched IMGT annotations. When HLA alleles, especially DR and DQ, strongly co-occurred, TCR associations were difficult to assign to individual alleles. A total of about 180 TCR beta chains were listed by the study as associated with cytomegalovirus. In both the original and validation cohorts, the classifier was reported to diagnose cytomegalovirus status with high specificity and sensitivity. The cohort was sequenced for TCR beta chains only, and without alpha or paired-chain data the features that could be detected were limited. The authors suggested that the approach could potentially be extended to other disease states and immunological phenotypes. Most TCR sequences were seen in very few donors, while some public TCRs were found in many individuals. A later analysis associated around 16,000 TCR beta sequences with specific HLA alleles at a false discovery rate of 0.05. A later analysis found that TCR association rates varied across HLA loci, with DRB1 alleles showing the most associated TCRs and HLA-C alleles the fewest. A later genetic analysis associated a missense DCLRE1C variant with V-gene and J-gene trimming of TCR beta chains, and an independent cohort replicated the association. A further reported finding was that TCR beta sequences accurately predicted the HLA-A and HLA-B alleles for most subjects in the first cohort. The earlier analysis of a few hundred of the donors excluded 15 to 20 rarely observed V segments, including chromosome 9 orphons, because counts were too low.

With regard to this clone: Its antigen remains undetermined. No base quality values were provided; no much bigger clone lies one nucleotide off.

Receptor libraries were prepared by the immunoSEQ multiplex PCR assay. A mixture of 60 forward primers for TCR Vbeta segments and 13 reverse primers for TCR Jbeta segments was used in the multiplex PCR. A multiplex PCR assay on genomic DNA amplified the CDR3 region of rearranged TCR beta genes. The amplified TCR beta libraries were sequenced on the Illumina HiSeq System as 87-base-pair reads. The study's processing was this. A later analysis tallied 75 million to 95 million unique TCR beta chains across the roughly 610 repertoires, and approximately 12 million of those chains were shared by two or more donors. A nearest-neighbor algorithm error-corrected the raw reads and collapsed the reads into unique sequences, merging closely related sequences to remove PCR and sequencing errors. CDR3 sequences were aligned to IMGT reference sequences to assign V, D and J gene segments. Each retained sequence needed at least a six-nucleotide match to both a V gene segment and a J gene segment. Rearrangements were classified as productive when the CDR3 lacked stop codons and remained in frame with V and J, and all other rearrangements were classified as non-productive. Following IMGT convention, CDR3 was defined as the stretch from the second conserved V-encoded cysteine to the conserved J-encoded phenylalanine. The earlier analysis of 450 to 750 of the donors excluded any sequence lacking an unambiguous match to a single V gene segment. An earlier analysis of 587 of the donors classified V segments as functional when productive rearrangements were above 56.7% and as segregating when the standard deviation between donors was above 5%. A statistical classification framework was built to diagnose cytomegalovirus status from the catalog of TCR beta chain sequences. A later analysis assigned V and J genes by comparing TCR nucleotide sequences with IMGT/GENE-DB human TR gene sequences. The TCRdist pipeline was used in a later analysis to assign CDR3 sequences and most-parsimonious VDJ recombination scenarios. In a later analysis, each TCR beta chain was defined by its CDR3 amino acid sequence together with its V-gene family, and reads without a unique V-gene family were excluded. As a way to deal with suspected cross-contamination and a sequencing artifact, a later analysis dropped 450 to 700 nucleotide sequences that were highly shared and had low generation probability. A later analysis calculated a clonal expansion index for each public chain from normalized within-repertoire ranks of inferred template counts. In a later analysis, generation probabilities were computed using a VDJ recombination model fitted to out-of-frame rearrangements, and the results were checked against IGoR. Hypergeometric tests were used in a later analysis to score TCR-TCR, TCR-HLA and TCR-CMV co-occurrence, with a repertoire-size bias correction applied to the TCR pairs. False discovery rates were estimated in a later analysis by permuting HLA or CMV assignments 20 times. In a later analysis, co-occurring TCRs were grouped with DBSCAN, and TCRdist sequence similarity was added when clustering was performed within HLA-allele-positive subsets. Co-occurrence clustering excluded repertoires with fewer than 30,000 or more than 120,000 public chains, plus five with anomalous nucleotide sharing. TCRdb obtained this table from immuneACCESS and retained in-frame rearrangements with V and J assigned. These tables miss some clones; where compared with another copy, unresolved V genes account for less than half of the shortfall, and the remainder is unexplained. V and J calls and clone size are copied from that table; D and trimming were computed from the DNA. In all, the sample holds about 91,000 clones, and around 68% of those were seen once. Roughly 1.2% of the sample is taken by the ten largest.

The cohort comprised 550 to 700 healthy bone marrow donors. All cohort members were sampled while nominally healthy, although unrecorded immune exposures were likely present. The donor was CMV seronegative and was included in the group of a few hundred seronegative cohort members. Every donor gave a peripheral blood sample, and the peripheral blood mononuclear cells from that sample were used for TCR beta sequencing. Genomic DNA was extracted from the blood cell samples with the Qiagen DNeasy Blood Extraction Kit. There are 14 amino acids in the CDR3, from cysteine to phenylalanine inclusive. The sequence is cut down to CDR3 DNA, 42 bases in frame from base 1. The germline V gene sets CDR1 to SGHRS and CDR2 to YFSETQ. V is pared back by 7 bases and J by 2 bases, with 14 bases lying between the germline termini.

Source material: PBMCs. This clonotype originated in a female donor in good health and CMV-seronegative. The chain was built from TRBV5-1 and TRBJ2-3, with an unclear D gene assignment. DNA sequence: TGCGCCAGCGGGTTGGTAGCCCCCACAGATACGCAGTATTTT. Translated, it gives CASGLVAPTDTQYF.